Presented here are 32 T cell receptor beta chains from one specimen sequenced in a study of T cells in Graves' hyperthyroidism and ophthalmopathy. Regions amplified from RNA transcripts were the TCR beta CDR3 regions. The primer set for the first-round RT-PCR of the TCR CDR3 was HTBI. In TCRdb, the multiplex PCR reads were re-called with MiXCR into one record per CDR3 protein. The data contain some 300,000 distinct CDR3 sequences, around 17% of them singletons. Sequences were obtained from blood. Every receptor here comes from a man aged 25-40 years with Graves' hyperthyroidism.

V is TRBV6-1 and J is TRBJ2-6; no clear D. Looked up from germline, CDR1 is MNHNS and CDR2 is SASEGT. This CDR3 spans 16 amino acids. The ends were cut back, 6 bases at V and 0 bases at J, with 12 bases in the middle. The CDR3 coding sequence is TGTGCCAGCAGGGACGCTGCAGGCTCTGGGGCCAACGTCCTGACTTTC. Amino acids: CASRDAAGSGANVLTF.

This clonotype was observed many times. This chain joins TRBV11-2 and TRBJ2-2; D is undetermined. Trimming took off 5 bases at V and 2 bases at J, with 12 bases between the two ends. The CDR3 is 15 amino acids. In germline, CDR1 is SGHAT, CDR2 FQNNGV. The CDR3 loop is CASSRGRTNTGELFF. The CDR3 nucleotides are TGTGCCAGCAGCCGCGGTAGGACCAACACCGGGGAGCTGTTTTTT. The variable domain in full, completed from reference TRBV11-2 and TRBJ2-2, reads EAGVAQSPRYKIIEKRQSVAFWCNPISGHATLYWYQQILGQGPKLLIQFQNNGVVDDSQLPKDRFSAERLKGVDSTLKIQPAKLEDSAVYLCASSRGRTNTGELFFGEGSRLTVL.

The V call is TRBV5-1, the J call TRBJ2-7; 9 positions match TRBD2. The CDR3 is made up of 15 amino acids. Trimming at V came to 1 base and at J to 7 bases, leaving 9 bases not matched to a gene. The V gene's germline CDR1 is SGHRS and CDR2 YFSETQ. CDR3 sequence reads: CASSLSGTSFEEQYF. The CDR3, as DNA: TGCGCCAGCAGCTTGTCGGGGACTAGCTTCGAAGAGCAGTACTTC.

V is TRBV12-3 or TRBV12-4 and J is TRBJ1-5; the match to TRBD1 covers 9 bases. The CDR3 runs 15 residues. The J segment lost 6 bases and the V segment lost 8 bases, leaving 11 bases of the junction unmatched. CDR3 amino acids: CASGLGTGWVQPQHF. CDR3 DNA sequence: TGTGCCAGCGGCCTTGGGACAGGGTGGGTTCAGCCCCAGCATTTT.

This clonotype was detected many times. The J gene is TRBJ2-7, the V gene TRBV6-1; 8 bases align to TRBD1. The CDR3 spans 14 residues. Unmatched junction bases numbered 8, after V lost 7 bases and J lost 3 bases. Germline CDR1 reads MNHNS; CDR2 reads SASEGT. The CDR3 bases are TGTGCCAGCAAACGCGGACAGGGTCACTACGAGCAGTACTTC. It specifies CASKRGQGHYEQYF.

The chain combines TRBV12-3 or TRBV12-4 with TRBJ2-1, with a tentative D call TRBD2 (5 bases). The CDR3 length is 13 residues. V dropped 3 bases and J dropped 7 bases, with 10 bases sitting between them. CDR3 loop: CASSFSEENEQFF. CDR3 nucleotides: TGTGCCAGCAGTTTCTCGGAGGAGAATGAGCAGTTCTTC.

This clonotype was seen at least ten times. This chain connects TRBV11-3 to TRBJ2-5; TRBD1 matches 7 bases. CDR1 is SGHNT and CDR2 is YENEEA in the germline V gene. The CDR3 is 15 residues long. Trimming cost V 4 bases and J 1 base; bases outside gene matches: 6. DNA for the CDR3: TGTGCCAGCAGCTCGTCACAGGGGCGCCAAGAGACCCAGTACTTC. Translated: CASSSSQGRQETQYF.

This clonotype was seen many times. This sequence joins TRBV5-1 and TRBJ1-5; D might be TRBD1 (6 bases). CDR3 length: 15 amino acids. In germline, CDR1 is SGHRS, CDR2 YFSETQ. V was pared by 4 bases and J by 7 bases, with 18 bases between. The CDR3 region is CASSPDGTTRQPQHF. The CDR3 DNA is TGCGCCAGCAGCCCCGATGGGACAACCAGGCAGCCCCAGCATTTT.

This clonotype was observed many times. CDR3 loop: CASQDRGMIYNEQFF. The CDR3 bases are TGTGCCAGCCAAGACAGGGGGATGATCTACAATGAGCAGTTCTTC. This chain uses TRBV3-1 with TRBJ2-1; the match to TRBD1 covers 9 bases. CDR1 and CDR2 (germline): LGHDT, YNNKEL (reference sequence). The CDR3 is 15 amino acids. V gave up 8 bases and J gave up 3 bases; unmatched junction bases: 8.

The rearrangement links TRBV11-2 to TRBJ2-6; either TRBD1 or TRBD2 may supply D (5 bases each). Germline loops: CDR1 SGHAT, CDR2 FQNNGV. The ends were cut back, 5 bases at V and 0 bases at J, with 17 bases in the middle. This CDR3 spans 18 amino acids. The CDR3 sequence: CASSHYNGAPSGANVLTF. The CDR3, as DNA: TGTGCCAGCAGCCACTACAACGGGGCCCCCTCTGGGGCCAACGTCCTGACTTTC.

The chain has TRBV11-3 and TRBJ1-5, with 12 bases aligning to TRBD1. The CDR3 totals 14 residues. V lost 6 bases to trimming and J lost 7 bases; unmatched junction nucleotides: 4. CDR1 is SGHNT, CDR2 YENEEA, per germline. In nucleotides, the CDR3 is TGTGCCAGCAGAGGGACAGGGGGCGAACAGCCCCAGCATTTT. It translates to CASRGTGGEQPQHF.

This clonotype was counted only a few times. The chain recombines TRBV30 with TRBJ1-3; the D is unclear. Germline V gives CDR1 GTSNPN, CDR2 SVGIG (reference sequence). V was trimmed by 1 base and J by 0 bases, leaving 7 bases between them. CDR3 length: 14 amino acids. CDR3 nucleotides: TGTGCCTGGAGTGGGACGGTCTCTGGAAACACCATATATTTT. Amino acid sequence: CAWSGTVSGNTIYF. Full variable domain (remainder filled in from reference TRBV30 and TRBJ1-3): SQTIHQWPATLVQPVGSPLSLECTVEGTSNPNLYWYRQAAGRGLQLLFYSVGIGQISSEVPQNLSASRPQDRQFILSSKKLLLSDSGFYLCAWSGTVSGNTIYFGEGSWLTVV.

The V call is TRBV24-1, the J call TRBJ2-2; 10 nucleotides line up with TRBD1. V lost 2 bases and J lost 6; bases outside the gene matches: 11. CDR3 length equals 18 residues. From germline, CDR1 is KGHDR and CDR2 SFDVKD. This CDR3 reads CATSDSRPGQGFSGELFF. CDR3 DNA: TGTGCCACCAGTGATTCCCGTCCGGGACAGGGGTTTTCCGGGGAGCTGTTTTTT.

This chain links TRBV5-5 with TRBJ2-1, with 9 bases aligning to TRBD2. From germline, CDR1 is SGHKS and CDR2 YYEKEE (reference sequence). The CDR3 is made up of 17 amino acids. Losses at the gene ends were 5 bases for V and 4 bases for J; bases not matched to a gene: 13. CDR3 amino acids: CASSTTRSGRIYNEQFF. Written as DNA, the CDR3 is TGTGCCAGCAGTACAACGCGGAGCGGGAGGATTTACAATGAGCAGTTCTTC.

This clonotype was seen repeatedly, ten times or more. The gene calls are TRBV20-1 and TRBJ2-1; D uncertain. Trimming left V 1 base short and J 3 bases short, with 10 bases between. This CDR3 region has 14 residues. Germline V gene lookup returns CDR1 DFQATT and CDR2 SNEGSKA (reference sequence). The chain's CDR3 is CSARGASSYNEQFF. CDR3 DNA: TGCAGTGCTAGAGGGGCCTCAAGCTACAATGAGCAGTTCTTC.

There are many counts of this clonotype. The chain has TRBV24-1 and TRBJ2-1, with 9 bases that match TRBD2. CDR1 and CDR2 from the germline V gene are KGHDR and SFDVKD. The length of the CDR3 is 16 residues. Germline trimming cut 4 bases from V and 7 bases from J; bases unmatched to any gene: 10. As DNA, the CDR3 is TGTGCCACCAGTGAACCCGTAGCGGGAGCGGTTAATGAGCAGTTCTTC. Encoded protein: CATSEPVAGAVNEQFF.

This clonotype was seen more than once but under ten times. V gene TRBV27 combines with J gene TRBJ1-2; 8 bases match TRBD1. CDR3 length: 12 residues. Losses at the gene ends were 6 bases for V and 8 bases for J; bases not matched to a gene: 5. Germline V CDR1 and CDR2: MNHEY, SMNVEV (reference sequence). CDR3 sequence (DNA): TGTGCCAGCAGAAGACCAGGGGGCGGCTACACCTTC. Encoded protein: CASRRPGGGYTF.

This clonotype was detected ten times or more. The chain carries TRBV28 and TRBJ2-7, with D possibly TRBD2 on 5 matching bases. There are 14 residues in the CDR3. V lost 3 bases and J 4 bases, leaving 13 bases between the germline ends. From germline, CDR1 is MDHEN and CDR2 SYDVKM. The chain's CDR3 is CASSFPGLGYEQYF. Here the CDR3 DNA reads TGTGCCAGCAGTTTCCCAGGACTTGGGTACGAGCAGTACTTC.

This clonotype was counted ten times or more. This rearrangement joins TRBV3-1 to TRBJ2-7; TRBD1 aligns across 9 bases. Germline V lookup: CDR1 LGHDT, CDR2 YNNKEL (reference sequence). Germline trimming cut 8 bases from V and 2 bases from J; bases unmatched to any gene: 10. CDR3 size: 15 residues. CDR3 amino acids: CASSFPGTGTYEQYF. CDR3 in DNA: TGTGCCAGCTCCTTCCCCGGGACAGGGACCTACGAGCAGTACTTC.

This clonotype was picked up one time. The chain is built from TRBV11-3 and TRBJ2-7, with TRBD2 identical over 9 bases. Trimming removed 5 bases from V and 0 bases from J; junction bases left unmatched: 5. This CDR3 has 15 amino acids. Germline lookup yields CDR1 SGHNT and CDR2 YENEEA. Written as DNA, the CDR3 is TGTGCCAGCAGCCCTAGCGGGACGATCTCCTACGAGCAGTACTTC. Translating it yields CASSPSGTISYEQYF.

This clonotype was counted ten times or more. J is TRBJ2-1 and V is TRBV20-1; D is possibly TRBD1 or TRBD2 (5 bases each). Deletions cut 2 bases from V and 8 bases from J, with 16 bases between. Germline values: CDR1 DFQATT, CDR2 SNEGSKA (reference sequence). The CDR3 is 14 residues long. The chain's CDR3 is CSARPWGLGDEQFF. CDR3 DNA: TGCAGTGCTAGACCATGGGGCCTGGGGGATGAGCAGTTCTTC.

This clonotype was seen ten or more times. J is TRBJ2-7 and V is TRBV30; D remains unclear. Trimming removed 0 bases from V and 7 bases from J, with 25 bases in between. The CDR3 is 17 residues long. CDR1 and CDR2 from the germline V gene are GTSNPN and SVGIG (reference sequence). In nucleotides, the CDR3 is TGTGCCTGGAGTGTATGGGGTCCACTCGGGCTAACTGGAGAGCAGTACTTC. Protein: CAWSVWGPLGLTGEQYF.

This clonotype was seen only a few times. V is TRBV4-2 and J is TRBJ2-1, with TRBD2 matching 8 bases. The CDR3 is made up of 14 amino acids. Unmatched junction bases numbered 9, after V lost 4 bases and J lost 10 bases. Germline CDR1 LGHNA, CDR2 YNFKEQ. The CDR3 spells CASSPPGLVGEQFF. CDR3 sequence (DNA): TGTGCCAGCAGCCCTCCGGGACTAGTCGGCGAGCAGTTCTTC.

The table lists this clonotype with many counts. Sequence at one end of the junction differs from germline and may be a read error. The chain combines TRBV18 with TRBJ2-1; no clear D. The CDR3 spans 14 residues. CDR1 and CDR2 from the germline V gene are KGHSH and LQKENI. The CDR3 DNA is TGTGCCAGCTCACAGGTTGCGGTCTACCATGAGCAGTTCTTC. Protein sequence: CASSQVAVYHEQFF.

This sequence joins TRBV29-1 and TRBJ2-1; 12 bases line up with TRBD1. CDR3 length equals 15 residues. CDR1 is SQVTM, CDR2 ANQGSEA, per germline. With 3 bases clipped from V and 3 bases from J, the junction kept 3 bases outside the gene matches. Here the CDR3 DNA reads TGCAGCGTTGAGGGGGACAGGGGGCACTACAATGAGCAGTTCTTC. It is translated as CSVEGDRGHYNEQFF.

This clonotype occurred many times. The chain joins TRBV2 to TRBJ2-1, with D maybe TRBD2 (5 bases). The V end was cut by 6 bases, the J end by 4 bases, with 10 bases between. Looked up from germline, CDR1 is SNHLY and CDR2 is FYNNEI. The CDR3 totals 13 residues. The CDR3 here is CASRREHYNEQFF. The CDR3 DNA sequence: TGTGCCAGCAGGAGGGAGCATTACAATGAGCAGTTCTTC.

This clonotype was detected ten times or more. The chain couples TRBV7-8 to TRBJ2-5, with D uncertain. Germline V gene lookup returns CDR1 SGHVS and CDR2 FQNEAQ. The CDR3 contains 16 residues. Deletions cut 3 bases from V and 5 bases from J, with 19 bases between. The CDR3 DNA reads TGTGCCAGCAGCTTCCCCCCTGGGAACCACCGGGAGACCCAGTACTTC. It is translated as CASSFPPGNHRETQYF.

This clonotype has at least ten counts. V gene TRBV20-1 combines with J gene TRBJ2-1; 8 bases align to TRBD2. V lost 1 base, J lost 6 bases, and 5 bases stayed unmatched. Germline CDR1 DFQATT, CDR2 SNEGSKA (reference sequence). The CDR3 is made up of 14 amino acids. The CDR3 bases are TGCAGTGCTAGAGCGACTAGCGAGTCCAATGAGCAGTTCTTC. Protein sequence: CSARATSESNEQFF.

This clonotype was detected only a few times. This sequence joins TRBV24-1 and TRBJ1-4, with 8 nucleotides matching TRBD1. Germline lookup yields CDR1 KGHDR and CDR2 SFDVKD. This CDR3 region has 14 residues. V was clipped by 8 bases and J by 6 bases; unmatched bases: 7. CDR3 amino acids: CATTAGGADEKLFF. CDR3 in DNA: TGTGCCACCACCGCAGGGGGCGCGGATGAAAAACTGTTTTTT.

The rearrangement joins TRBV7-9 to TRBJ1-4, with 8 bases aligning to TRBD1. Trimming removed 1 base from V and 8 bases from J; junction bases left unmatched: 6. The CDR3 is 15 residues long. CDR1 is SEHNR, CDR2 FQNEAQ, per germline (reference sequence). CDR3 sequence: CASSLGTGKREKLFF. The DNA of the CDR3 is TGTGCCAGCAGCTTAGGGACAGGGAAGAGGGAAAAACTGTTTTTT.

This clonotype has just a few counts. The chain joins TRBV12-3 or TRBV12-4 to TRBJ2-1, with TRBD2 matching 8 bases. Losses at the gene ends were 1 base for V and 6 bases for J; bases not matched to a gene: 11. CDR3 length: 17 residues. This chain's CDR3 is CASSLGSGGSGINEQFF. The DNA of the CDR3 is TGTGCCAGCAGTTTAGGCTCGGGCGGTAGCGGGATCAATGAGCAGTTCTTC.

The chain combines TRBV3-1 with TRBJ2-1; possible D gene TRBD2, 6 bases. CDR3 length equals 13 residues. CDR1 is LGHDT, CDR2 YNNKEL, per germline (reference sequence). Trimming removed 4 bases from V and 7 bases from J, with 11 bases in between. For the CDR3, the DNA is TGTGCCAGCAGCCCCCGGGGGACTAATGAGCAGTTCTTC. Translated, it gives CASSPRGTNEQFF.